The present entry profiles one T cell receptor beta chain with its context. The data stem from a study of blood T cell repertoires in COVID-19. The CDR3 runs 16 residues. V was shortened by 5 bases and J by 0 bases, with 13 bases between the two germline ends. In germline, CDR1 is MDHEN, CDR2 SYDVKM. Assay: immunoSEQ multiplex PCR; the TCRdb copy retains only in-frame clones and omits some. The sample gives 110,000 to 150,000 clones, approximately 80% of which show up once; approximately 6% is in the top ten. This chain connects TRBV28 to TRBJ1-4; no reliable D call. The sequencing input was PBMCs or T cells enriched from blood (not recorded which). This receptor was identified in a woman aged 45 to 65 who had recovered from COVID-19. CDR3 loop: CASSPILLTTNEKLFF. In DNA, the CDR3 is TGTGCCAGCAGTCCGATCCTATTAACAACTAATGAAAAACTGTTTTTT.